This T cell receptor beta chain was retrieved from a study of blood T cell repertoires in COVID-19. Original processing notes: Nucleated cell number was recorded as an estimate derived from reference gene primer amplification. The protocol was immunoSEQ multiplex PCR, while the TCRdb copy is restricted to in-frame clones and leaves out a portion. V and J calls and clone size follow that table, whereas D and trimming were derived from the DNA. Of approximately 200,000 clones in the sample, roughly 94% were seen once. Seattle patient enrollment occurred during active infection, with longitudinal follow-up thereafter. Germline V gene data show CDR1 as MNHEY and CDR2 as SVGEGT. V was pared by 6 bases and J by 6 bases, with 20 bases between. This CDR3 has 15 amino acids.

The specimen sequenced was peripheral blood. The TCR sequence derives from a man younger than 40 with COVID-19, enrolled during active disease. This rearrangement joins TRBV6-2 or TRBV6-3 to TRBJ1-2, with a weak D call TRBD1 (6 bases). DNA for the CDR3: TGTGCCAGCAGCCCCAAGGAATGGCAGGGGAATGGCTACACCTTC. It is translated as CASSPKEWQGNGYTF.